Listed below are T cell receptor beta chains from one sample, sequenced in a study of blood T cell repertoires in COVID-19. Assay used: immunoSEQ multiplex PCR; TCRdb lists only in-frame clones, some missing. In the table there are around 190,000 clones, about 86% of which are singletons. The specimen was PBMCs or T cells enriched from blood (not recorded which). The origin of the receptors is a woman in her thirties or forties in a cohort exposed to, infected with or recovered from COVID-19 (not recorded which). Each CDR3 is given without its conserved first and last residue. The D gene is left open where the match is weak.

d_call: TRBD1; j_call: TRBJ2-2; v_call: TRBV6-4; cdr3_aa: ASSPGQGAPNTGELF
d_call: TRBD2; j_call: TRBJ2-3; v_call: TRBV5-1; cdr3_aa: ASSLEAGEPTDTQY
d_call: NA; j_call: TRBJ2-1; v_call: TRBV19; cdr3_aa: ASRLVSSYNEQF
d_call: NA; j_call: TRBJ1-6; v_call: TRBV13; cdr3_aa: ASSLVRGNSPLH
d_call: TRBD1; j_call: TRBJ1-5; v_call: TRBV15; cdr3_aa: ATSRGGQGVGQPQH
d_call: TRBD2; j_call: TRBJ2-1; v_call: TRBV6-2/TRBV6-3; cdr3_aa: ASTPGLAGSGEF
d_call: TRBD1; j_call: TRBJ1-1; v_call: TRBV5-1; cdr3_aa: ASSLAEGAQGYTEAF
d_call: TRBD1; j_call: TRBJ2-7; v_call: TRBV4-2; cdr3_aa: ASSQDTGGPYEQY
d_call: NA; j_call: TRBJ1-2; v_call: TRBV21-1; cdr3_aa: ASGRQGYT
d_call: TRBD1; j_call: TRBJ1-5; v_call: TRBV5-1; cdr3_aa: ASSPDRGLGQPQH
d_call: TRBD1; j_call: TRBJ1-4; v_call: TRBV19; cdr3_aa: ASSTGQGGGANEKLF
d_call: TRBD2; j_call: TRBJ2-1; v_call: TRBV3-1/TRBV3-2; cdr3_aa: ASSQIAGVSYNEQF
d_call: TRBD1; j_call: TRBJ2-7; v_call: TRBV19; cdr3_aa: ASSPGQGDYEQY
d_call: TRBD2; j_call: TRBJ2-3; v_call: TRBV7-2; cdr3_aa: ASSLPRGGADTQY
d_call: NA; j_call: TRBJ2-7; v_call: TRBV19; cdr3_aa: ASSMSGQTYEQY
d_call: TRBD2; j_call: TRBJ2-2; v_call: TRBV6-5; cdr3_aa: ASGLAGNTGELF
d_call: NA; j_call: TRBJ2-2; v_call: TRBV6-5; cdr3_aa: ASSYRGSGELF
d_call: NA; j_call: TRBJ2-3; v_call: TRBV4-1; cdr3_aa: ASRLSGLSTDTQY
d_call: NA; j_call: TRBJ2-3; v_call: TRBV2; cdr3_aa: ASSPGLSTDTQY
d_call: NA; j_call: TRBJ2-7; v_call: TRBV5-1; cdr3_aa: ASSELGGYEQY
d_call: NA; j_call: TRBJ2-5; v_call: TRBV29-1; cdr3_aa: SVYRSWGTQY
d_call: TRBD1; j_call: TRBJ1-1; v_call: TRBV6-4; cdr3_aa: ASSETGVTEAF
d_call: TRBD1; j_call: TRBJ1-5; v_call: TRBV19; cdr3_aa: ASSRSGQGGSQPQH